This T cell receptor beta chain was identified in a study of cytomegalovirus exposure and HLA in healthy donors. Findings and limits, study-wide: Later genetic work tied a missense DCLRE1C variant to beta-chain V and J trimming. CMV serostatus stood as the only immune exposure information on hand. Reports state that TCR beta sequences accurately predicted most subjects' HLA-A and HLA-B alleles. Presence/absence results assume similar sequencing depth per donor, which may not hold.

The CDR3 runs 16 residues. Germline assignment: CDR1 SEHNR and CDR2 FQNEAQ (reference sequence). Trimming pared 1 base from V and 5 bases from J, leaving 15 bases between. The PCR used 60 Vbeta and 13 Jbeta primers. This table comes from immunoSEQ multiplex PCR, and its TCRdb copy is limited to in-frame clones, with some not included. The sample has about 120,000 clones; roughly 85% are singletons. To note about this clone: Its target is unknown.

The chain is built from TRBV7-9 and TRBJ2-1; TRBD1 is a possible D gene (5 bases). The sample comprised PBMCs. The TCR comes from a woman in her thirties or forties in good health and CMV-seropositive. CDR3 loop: CASSLDDRRVHNEQFF. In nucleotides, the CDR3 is TGTGCCAGCAGCTTAGATGACAGAAGGGTTCACAATGAGCAGTTCTTC.